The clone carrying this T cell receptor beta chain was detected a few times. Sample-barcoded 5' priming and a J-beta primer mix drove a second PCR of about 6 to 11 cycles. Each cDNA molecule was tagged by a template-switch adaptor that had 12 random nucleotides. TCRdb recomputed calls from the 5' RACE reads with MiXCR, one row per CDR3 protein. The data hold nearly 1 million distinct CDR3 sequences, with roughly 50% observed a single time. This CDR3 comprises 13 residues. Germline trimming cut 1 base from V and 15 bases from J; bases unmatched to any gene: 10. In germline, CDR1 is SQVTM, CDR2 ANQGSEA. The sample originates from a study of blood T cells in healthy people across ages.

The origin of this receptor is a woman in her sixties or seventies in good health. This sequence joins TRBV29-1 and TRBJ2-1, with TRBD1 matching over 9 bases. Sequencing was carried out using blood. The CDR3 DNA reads TGCAGCGTTGAAGGGACAGGGGCGATCGGTCCGTTCTTC. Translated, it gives CSVEGTGAIGPFF.